These T cell receptor beta chains were read from a single sample in a study of shared clonotypes between healthy human individuals. Some clones are missing from TCRdb's copy, which holds only in-frame ones; the method was immunoSEQ multiplex PCR. This sample has about 1.1 million clones; around 78% occur once, and the top ten carry roughly 0.65%. Sequenced material: memory CD4+ T cells from PBMCs. The receptors come from a man younger than 35 in good health. Some clones in this sample may be carry-over from other donors' samples. Both conserved end residues are part of each CDR3. Fields, in order: J gene, V gene, clone size, D gene, CDR3 protein, CDR3 DNA. D genes are given only for firm matches. Some rows have no size entry. The others give once, few or many, or a class for an expanded clone.

TRBJ2-3 TRBV5-5 few NA CASSFIPSATDTQYF TGTGCCAGCAGCTTTATCCCTAGCGCTACAGATACGCAGTATTTT
TRBJ1-5 TRBV9 NA NA CASPCPQGPDADSNQPQHF TGTGCCAGCCCCTGCCCCCAGGGCCCCGATGCGGATAGCAATCAGCCCCAGCATTTT
TRBJ2-3 TRBV5-1 NA NA CASSYLSGVGDTQYF TGCGCCAGCAGCTATCTGTCGGGAGTTGGGGATACGCAGTATTTT
TRBJ1-1 TRBV18 NA NA CASSLFDKDTEAFF TGTGCCAGCTCACTATTCGATAAGGACACTGAAGCTTTCTTT
TRBJ1-1 TRBV27 many TRBD1 CASSHLSGQGFMNTEAFF TGTGCCAGCAGCCATCTCTCGGGACAGGGCTTCATGAACACTGAAGCTTTCTTT
TRBJ2-1 TRBV2 NA NA CASRVREENNEQFF TGTGCCAGCAGAGTGCGGGAAGAGAACAATGAGCAGTTCTTC
TRBJ2-1 TRBV29-1 NA NA CSVETSSYNEQFF TGCAGCGTTGAGACGAGCTCCTACAATGAGCAGTTCTTC
TRBJ2-7 TRBV30 NA TRBD2 CAWSVGGSSSEQYF TGTGCCTGGAGTGTAGGCGGGAGTTCAAGCGAGCAGTACTTC
TRBJ1-3 TRBV18 NA NA CASSPGAGNTIYF TGTGCCAGCTCACCGGGGGCCGGAAACACCATATATTTT
TRBJ2-1 TRBV2 few TRBD2 CASNMDFAGLVGDEQFF TGTGCCAGCAACATGGACTTCGCGGGACTAGTGGGCGATGAGCAGTTCTTC
TRBJ1-3 TRBV6-5 many NA CATLGRDSGNTIYF TGTGCCACCTTGGGCCGGGACTCTGGAAACACCATATATTTT
TRBJ2-1 TRBV27 NA NA CASTVWGNDEQFF TGTGCCAGCACCGTCTGGGGTAACGATGAGCAGTTCTTC
TRBJ2-3 TRBV10-3 NA NA CAISESTLAAQYF TGTGCCATCAGTGAGTCGACTCTGGCGGCGCAGTATTTT
TRBJ1-3 TRBV28 once NA CATRGSGTGRAGNTIYF TGTGCCACCCGGGGAAGTGGAACAGGGCGAGCTGGAAACACCATATATTTT
TRBJ2-5 TRBV7-3 NA NA CASSLSQAQETQYF TGTGCCAGCAGCTTAAGCCAAGCCCAAGAGACCCAGTACTTC
TRBJ1-4 TRBV10-3 once NA CATKAAGHNEKLFF TGTGCCACAAAGGCCGCAGGGCATAATGAAAAACTGTTTTTT
TRBJ2-7 TRBV5-1 few NA CASSRGLSFYEQYF TGCGCCAGCAGCCGGGGCCTAAGCTTCTACGAGCAGTACTTC
TRBJ2-1 TRBV30 NA TRBD2 CAWSVPGLAGISYNEQFF TGTGCCTGGAGTGTACCTGGACTAGCGGGAATCTCCTACAATGAGCAGTTCTTC
TRBJ1-5 TRBV4-1 NA TRBD1 CASSQDGTGGLWPQHF TGCGCCAGCAGCCAAGATGGGACAGGGGGATTATGGCCCCAGCATTTT
TRBJ1-3 TRBV9 NA NA CASSEGNRVLRRNTIYF TGTGCCAGCAGCGAGGGAAACAGGGTATTAAGAAGAAACACCATATATTTT
TRBJ2-7 TRBV27 few NA CASSRSAGGLYEQYF TGTGCCAGCAGCCGGTCAGCGGGCGGTCTCTACGAGCAGTACTTC
TRBJ2-5 TRBV9 NA NA CASSVTGSAPETQYF TGTGCCAGCAGCGTTACGGGTAGCGCTCCAGAGACCCAGTACTTC
TRBJ2-2 TRBV5-1 NA TRBD1 CASSPGTGDTGELFF TGCGCCAGCAGCCCCGGGACAGGGGACACCGGGGAGCTGTTTTTT
TRBJ2-2 TRBV6-5 NA TRBD2 CASKPTSTPGELFF TGTGCCAGCAAACCGACTAGCACCCCCGGGGAGCTGTTTTTT
TRBJ1-1 TRBV27 NA NA CASSFLRRTEAFF TGTGCCAGCAGTTTCCTTCGTAGGACTGAAGCTTTCTTT
TRBJ1-2 TRBV18 NA NA CASSLSFSATHYGYTF TGTGCCAGCTCACTGTCGTTCAGCGCAACTCACTATGGCTACACCTTC
TRBJ1-5 TRBV28 NA NA CASSLWGPRNQPQHF TGTGCCAGCAGTTTATGGGGCCCCCGTAATCAGCCCCAGCATTTT
TRBJ2-2 TRBV6-5 NA NA CASSSGRNTGELFF TGTGCCAGCAGTTCCGGACGTAACACCGGGGAGCTGTTTTTT
TRBJ2-3 TRBV5-8 NA NA CASSLVGGSTDTQYF TGTGCCAGCAGCTTGGTCGGGGGAAGCACAGATACGCAGTATTTT
TRBJ1-1 TRBV5-6 NA NA CASTKQPEENTEAFF TGTGCCAGCACCAAGCAGCCGGAGGAGAACACTGAAGCTTTCTTT
TRBJ1-1 TRBV6-1 NA NA CASSEGQGTEAFF TGTGCCAGCAGTGAAGGTCAGGGGACTGAAGCTTTCTTT
TRBJ2-3 TRBV5-6 NA NA CASSQGQFTDTQYF TGTGCCAGCAGCCAGGGACAATTCACAGATACGCAGTATTTT
TRBJ2-7 TRBV4-1 NA TRBD1 CASSHPGQGSYEQYF TGCGCCAGCAGCCACCCGGGACAGGGCTCCTACGAGCAGTACTTC
TRBJ1-2 TRBV28 NA NA CASSLYSLYGYTF TGTGCCAGCAGTTTATACAGTCTCTATGGCTACACCTTC
TRBJ2-7 TRBV4-1 once NA CASSPVGYEQYF TGCGCCAGCAGCCCAGTGGGGTACGAGCAGTACTTC
TRBJ2-5 TRBV5-1 NA TRBD2 CASSLAGHLTGLAGGQETQYF TGCGCCAGCAGCTTGGCGGGTCATCTAACGGGACTAGCGGGAGGGCAAGAGACCCAGTACTTC
TRBJ2-1 TRBV7-2 NA NA CASSLVSQNEQFF TGTGCCAGCAGCTTAGTGAGCCAGAATGAGCAGTTCTTC
TRBJ2-3 TRBV4-1 few TRBD1 CASSQDFRGRRHF TGCGCCAGCAGCCAAGATTTCAGGGGGCGCAGGCATTTT
TRBJ1-4 TRBV28 NA TRBD1 CASSPRQGAHAEGEKLFF TGTGCCAGCAGTCCCCGACAGGGGGCCCACGCGGAGGGTGAAAAACTGTTTTTT
TRBJ1-1 TRBV5-1 few NA CASSLRSSDTEAFF TGCGCCAGCAGCTTGAGGTCCTCGGACACTGAAGCTTTCTTT
TRBJ2-3 TRBV18 NA NA CASSPRLETDTQYF TGTGCCAGCTCTCCCAGACTAGAAACAGATACGCAGTATTTT
TRBJ2-1 TRBV28 NA NA CASSLLYNEQFF TGTGCCAGCAGTTTACTCTACAATGAGCAGTTCTTC